This T cell receptor (beta chain) was found in a study of blood T cell repertoires in COVID-19 (dated by TCRdb to the early 2020s). As for the study more broadly: The collaborator samples originated in the United States, Italy and Spain and spanned the acute and convalescent phases of COVID-19. The dataset comprised deeply sampled blood TCRbeta repertoires from subjects exposed to, actively infected with, or recovered from COVID-19. The repertoires were released in a freely available public database meant as a resource for research on the immune response to SARS-CoV-2. Where available, HLA class I and class II types were taken from metadata supplied by the sample provider and were not determined by assay-based typing. Sample metadata almost always included a de-identified subject ID, COVID-19 status, age in years and sex. The material from the prospective study consisted of cDNA or gDNA derived from T cells, B-cell-depleted T cells, or PBMCs. Samples were obtained from the ongoing ImmuneRACE study (first 160 participants) and from over 1,000 subjects provided by 6 global collaborators. General study outcomes and caveats: The amount of clinical and demographic metadata varied by source and participant and was provided uncurated.

The immunoSEQ Assay, a bias-controlled multiplex PCR, was used to amplify TCRbeta CDR3 regions from genomic DNA. The original pipeline was this. The number of nucleated cells in each sample was estimated by amplification of reference gene primers within the assay. Sequence reads were collapsed and filtered to measure the absolute abundance of every unique TCRbeta CDR3 rearrangement. For each sample, productive Simpson clonality was calculated by taking the square root of Simpson's diversity index across productive rearrangements. The source is immuneACCESS, and TCRdb retained only in-frame sequences with V and J called. Part of the clones is not carried over; for the studies checked, unresolved V genes explain less than half of this, and the remainder is unexplained. For V, J and clone size, that table is used; D and trimming come from the DNA. The sample data list approximately 220,000 clones, and around 85% of these were observed just once. Approximately 0.7% of the sample is held by the ten biggest clonotypes.

Whole blood was collected in K2EDTA tubes by collaborating institutions according to the institutions' own protocols. Collaborator samples were shipped for TCRbeta analysis as frozen whole blood, isolated PBMCs, or DNA extracted from either sample type. Based on the germline V gene, the CDR1 and CDR2 sequences are LGHNA and YNFKEQ. From its cysteine to its phenylalanine, the CDR3 spans 16 amino acids. The entry retains the CDR3 DNA only, 48 bases that are in frame from base 1. V is cut back by 5 bases and J by 1 base, with 10 bases in the junction unmatched. With regard to this clone: The clone's antigen remains unknown. Base-call qualities are not available, and no considerably larger clone is one nucleotide away.

The source material was peripheral blood. The sequence is built from TRBV4-2 and TRBJ1-1, and 7 bases in between align with TRBD1. This sequence originates from a man in his forties with acute or convalescent COVID-19. The sequenced DNA is TGTGCCAGCAGCGCCCACGCGGGACAGCAGAACACTGAAGCTTTCTTT. It translates as CASSAHAGQQNTEAFF.